The 14 T cell receptor beta chains presented below share a single source sample, sequenced in a study of T cell responses to AZD1222 COVID-19 vaccine. Profiled with immunoSEQ multiplex PCR; TCRdb holds only in-frame clones, not every one. There are 150,000 to 200,000 clones in the sample; approximately 94% occur only once, and less than 3% lies in the top ten. The sample consisted of peripheral blood, taken on day 0 of AZD1222 vaccination. These receptors were taken from an adult in good health.

The chain joins TRBV27 to TRBJ2-7, with 10 bases aligning to TRBD1. V gave up 6 bases and J gave up 4 bases; unmatched junction bases: 12. The germline V gene has CDR1 MNHEY and CDR2 SMNVEV (reference sequence). This CDR3 has 16 amino acids. The DNA of the CDR3 is TGTGCCAGCAGCACCCGGGACAGGGGTTGGAAGTACGAGCAGTACTTC. Residues: CASSTRDRGWKYEQYF.

This chain connects TRBV5-6 to TRBJ2-7; D call uncertain. Germline-derived CDR1 and CDR2 are SGHDT and YYEEEE. This CDR3 contains 14 residues. Trimming stripped 4 bases from V and 4 bases from J, with 15 bases between. Here the CDR3 reads CASSAPPHSYEQYF. CDR3 nucleotide sequence: TGTGCCAGCAGCGCCCCGCCCCATTCTTACGAGCAGTACTTC.

The chain uses TRBV3-1 (or the pseudogene TRBV3-2) and TRBJ1-6; D perhaps matches TRBD1 (6 bases). V lost 1 base and J lost 6, with 10 bases in between. This CDR3 region has 15 residues. Germline V gene lookup returns CDR1 LGHDT and CDR2 YNNKEL (reference sequence). CDR3 sequence reads: CASSQVRGGNSPLHF. The CDR3 coding sequence is TGTGCCAGCAGCCAAGTAAGAGGGGGTAATTCACCCCTCCACTTT.

The chain links TRBV3-1 (or the pseudogene TRBV3-2) to TRBJ2-7; tentative D call: TRBD2 (5 bases). V lost 1 base, J lost 3 bases, and 13 bases lay in between. Germline V gene lookup returns CDR1 LGHDT and CDR2 YNNKEL (reference sequence). This CDR3 is built from 15 residues. CDR3 sequence reads: CASSQAAGLLYEQYF. For the CDR3, the DNA is TGTGCCAGCAGCCAAGCCGCCGGACTTCTCTACGAGCAGTACTTC.

The chain combines TRBV10-3 with TRBJ2-7; 8 bases agree with TRBD1. The CDR3 length is 15 residues. With 3 bases clipped from V and 4 bases from J, the junction kept 8 bases outside the gene matches. The germline V gene has CDR1 ENHRY and CDR2 SYGVKD. The CDR3 here is CAISDPGQGRYEQYF. CDR3 nucleotides: TGTGCCATCAGTGACCCTGGACAGGGAAGGTACGAGCAGTACTTC.

The chain uses TRBV3-1 (or the pseudogene TRBV3-2) and TRBJ2-5, with D possibly being TRBD1 (5 bases). Trimming cost V 3 bases and J 5 bases, with 16 bases left between them. The CDR3 length is 15 residues. The germline V gene encodes CDR1 LGHDT and CDR2 YNNKEL (reference sequence). CDR3 protein: CASSHSPGITETQYF. The CDR3 DNA follows: TGTGCCAGCAGCCATTCCCCAGGGATTACGGAGACCCAGTACTTC.

The rearrangement joins TRBV6-5 to TRBJ2-1; D perhaps matches TRBD2 (6 bases). This CDR3 has 13 residues. V was pared by 6 bases and J by 5 bases, with 11 bases between. CDR1 is MNHEY and CDR2 is SVGAGI in the germline V gene. Here the CDR3 DNA reads TGTGCCAGCAGGGCTAGCGAGAACAATGAGCAGTTCTTC. Translating it yields CASRASENNEQFF.

CDR3 DNA sequence: TGTGCCAGCAGTTTAAAGAATGAGCAGTTCTTC. Translating gives CASSLKNEQFF. The V gene is TRBV12-3 or TRBV12-4, the J gene TRBJ2-1; D uncertain. CDR3 length: 11 amino acids. V lost 2 bases to trimming and J lost 7 bases, with 3 bases between them.

The rearrangement uses TRBV5-1 and TRBJ2-5; 9 bases match TRBD1. The CDR3 totals 14 residues. Germline V gene sequence: CDR1 SGHRS, CDR2 YFSETQ. Trimming at V came to 1 base and at J to 5 bases, leaving 3 bases not matched to a gene. CDR3 loop: CASSLLGQGETQYF. In DNA, the CDR3 is TGCGCCAGCAGCTTGCTGGGACAGGGCGAGACCCAGTACTTC.

The chain carries TRBV19 and TRBJ1-5; maybe TRBD1 (6 bases). CDR3 size: 13 residues. V was cut by 6 bases and J by 11 bases, with 17 bases left in between. From germline, CDR1 is LNHDA and CDR2 SQIVND (reference sequence). For the CDR3, the DNA is TGTGCCAGTAGATCCGGGACACCCGAAGCCCAGCATTTT. Its protein product is CASRSGTPEAQHF.

The chain combines TRBV7-6 with TRBJ2-2; D possibly corresponds to TRBD1 (8 bases). The CDR3 runs 15 residues. The germline CDR1 and CDR2 sequences are SGHVS and FNYEAQ. V was cut by 5 bases and J by 5 bases, with 15 bases left in between. The CDR3 bases are TGTGCCAGCAGCACAGGACAGGGAGGGACCGGGGAGCTGTTTTTT. Translating gives CASSTGQGGTGELFF.

This rearrangement joins TRBV2 to TRBJ2-7, with 7 bases that match TRBD2. Germline values: CDR1 SNHLY, CDR2 FYNNEI. This CDR3 spans 13 amino acids. Unmatched junction bases numbered 7, after V lost 5 bases and J lost 6 bases. In nucleotides, the CDR3 is TGTGCCAGCAGTCGGTTACTAGCGATCGAGCAGTACTTC. It encodes CASSRLLAIEQYF.

This chain links TRBV9 with TRBJ1-2, with D possibly being TRBD1 (6 bases). The V and J ends lost 1 base and 6 bases respectively, with 19 bases between them. The CDR3 consists of 16 residues. Germline V gene sequence: CDR1 SGDLS, CDR2 YYNGEE. The CDR3 protein is CASSVIRFRGDDGYTF. As DNA, the CDR3 is TGTGCCAGCAGCGTAATCCGGTTCAGGGGAGATGATGGCTACACCTTC.

This clone was counted once. The V call is TRBV25-1, the J call TRBJ2-3; 13 nucleotides match TRBD2. The germline gives CDR1 MGHDK, CDR2 SYGVNS. The J segment lost 5 bases and the V segment lost 3 bases, leaving 11 bases of the junction unmatched. The CDR3 runs 18 residues. The CDR3 loop is CASSDSRTSGSARDTQYF. The CDR3 nucleotides are TGTGCCAGCAGTGATTCTCGGACTAGCGGGAGTGCTAGAGATACGCAGTATTTT.